The 21 T cell receptor beta chains in this list originate from one sample, sequenced in a study of OX40 agonist ivuxolimab in advanced cancers. Libraries were made using the immunoSEQ multiplex PCR assay. TCRdb took over this immuneACCESS table, retaining in-frame rearrangements with V and J assigned. Such tables are incomplete; in checked studies, under half of the missing clones stem from an unresolved V gene, and the remainder is unexplained. The sample includes about 99,000 clones, with about 96% observed a single time. The ten largest clonotypes hold around 2% of the sample. The sequencing used CD4+ or CD8+ T cells sorted from blood, collected in a trial of the OX40 agonist ivuxolimab. Source of these receptors: an adult with an advanced solid tumor such as melanoma, head and neck, liver or kidney cancer.

The chain uses TRBV18 and TRBJ2-1; TRBD2 aligns across 9 bases. CDR3 length: 18 amino acids. With 1 base clipped from V and 2 bases from J, the junction kept 9 bases outside the gene matches. From germline, CDR1 is KGHSH and CDR2 LQKENI. This chain's CDR3 is CASSPLVRREGPYNEQFF. CDR3 DNA: TGTGCCAGCTCACCACTTGTGAGGCGGGAGGGCCCCTACAATGAGCAGTTCTTC.

CDR3 in amino acids: CASSLERGAGSEAFF. The CDR3 DNA sequence: TGTGCCAGCAGCTTAGAACGGGGGGCCGGATCTGAAGCTTTCTTT. This sequence joins TRBV7-8 and TRBJ1-1; maybe TRBD1 (6 bases). This CDR3 contains 15 residues. Germline CDR1 reads SGHVS; CDR2 reads FQNEAQ. V lost 1 base and J lost 6, with 15 bases in between.

The chain links TRBV28 to TRBJ2-2, with a tentative D call TRBD2 (6 bases). The CDR3 totals 15 residues. With 5 bases removed from V and 6 bases from J, the gap between germline ends came to 16 bases. Germline V gives CDR1 MDHEN, CDR2 SYDVKM. The DNA for the CDR3 is TGTGCCAGCAGTGCCGGGACTGCTCTGCCCGGGGAGCTGTTTTTT. Amino acids: CASSAGTALPGELFF.

This chain's CDR3 is CASRSGQASDEQYF. The CDR3 coding sequence is TGTGCCAGCAGATCAGGCCAGGCGTCCGACGAGCAGTACTTC. This chain joins TRBV7-9 and TRBJ2-7; unclear D gene. With 6 bases removed from V and 5 bases from J, the gap between germline ends came to 17 bases. The CDR3 length is 14 residues. From germline, CDR1 is SEHNR and CDR2 FQNEAQ (reference sequence).

The chain employs TRBV27 and TRBJ2-3, with D unresolved. CDR1 and CDR2 from the germline V gene are MNHEY and SMNVEV (reference sequence). This CDR3 spans 13 amino acids. Trimming took off 3 bases at V and 1 base at J, with 5 bases between the two ends. In DNA, the CDR3 is TGTGCCAGCAGTTTCCCGGGCACAGATACGCAGTATTTT. It specifies CASSFPGTDTQYF.

The genes are TRBV7-2 and TRBJ1-1; a weak D match, TRBD1 (6 bases). V was clipped by 3 bases and J by 0 bases, with 11 bases between them. The CDR3 covers 15 residues. Germline values: CDR1 SGHTA, CDR2 FQGNSA. The CDR3 sequence: CASSLRQALNTEAFF. The CDR3 nucleotides read TGTGCCAGCAGCTTGAGACAGGCGCTGAACACTGAAGCTTTCTTT.

The V gene is TRBV6-1, the J gene TRBJ2-2, with no clear D. The CDR3 extends over 13 amino acids. In germline, CDR1 is MNHNS, CDR2 SASEGT. The V gene lost 5 bases and the J gene lost 4 bases, with 8 bases spanning the gap. This CDR3 reads CASSHPGTGELFF. For the CDR3, the DNA is TGTGCCAGCAGTCATCCCGGCACCGGGGAGCTGTTTTTT.

This clone was found once. The gene calls are TRBV19 and TRBJ2-7; 11 positions agree with TRBD1. The CDR3 is made up of 15 amino acids. Per the germline V gene, CDR1 is LNHDA and CDR2 is SQIVND (reference sequence). With V trimmed by 5 bases and J by 3 bases, 6 bases remained unmatched. The CDR3 coding sequence is TGTGCCAGTAGTCTCGCCGGGACAGGGGGCTACGAGCAGTACTTC. Translating gives CASSLAGTGGYEQYF.

This rearrangement joins TRBV4-1 to TRBJ2-1, with D possibly being TRBD1 or TRBD2 (7 bases each). Germline-derived CDR1 and CDR2 are MGHRA and YSYEKL. V was cut by 2 bases and J by 7 bases, with 15 bases left in between. The CDR3 extends over 15 amino acids. This chain's CDR3 is CASSQNQGEGNEQFF. For the CDR3, the DNA is TGCGCCAGCAGCCAAAATCAGGGGGAGGGGAATGAGCAGTTCTTC.

The chain is built from TRBV28 and TRBJ1-4; a weak D match, TRBD1 (5 bases). Germline lookup yields CDR1 MDHEN and CDR2 SYDVKM. With 3 bases removed from V and 0 bases from J, the gap between germline ends came to 11 bases. This CDR3 spans 16 amino acids. DNA of the CDR3: TGTGCCAGCAGTTTCAAAACAGGCACAACTAATGAAAAACTGTTTTTT. It is translated as CASSFKTGTTNEKLFF. The full variable domain, with the rest looked up from reference TRBV28 and TRBJ1-4, is DVKVTQSSRYLVKRTGEKVFLECVQDMDHENMFWYRQDPGLGLRLIYFSYDVKMKEKGDIPEGYSVSREKKERFSLILESASTNQTSMYLCASSFKTGTTNEKLFFGSGTQLSVL.

V usage is TRBV5-4 and J usage is TRBJ2-2; D is unclear. Germline V CDR1 and CDR2: SGHNT, YYREEE (reference sequence). The V end was cut by 6 bases, the J end by 4 bases, with 4 bases between. The CDR3 spans 11 residues. CDR3 bases: TGTGCCAGCACCAGCACCGGGGAGCTGTTTTTT. It codes for CASTSTGELFF.

V is TRBV10-3 and J is TRBJ2-5, with D tentatively TRBD1 or TRBD2 (5 bases each). The CDR3 is 14 residues long. CDR1 and CDR2 from the germline V gene are ENHRY and SYGVKD. V lost 10 bases and J lost 2, with 17 bases in between. CDR3 in DNA: TGTGCCACGGGGCTGACAGCCGAGCAAGAGACCCAGTACTTC. It encodes CATGLTAEQETQYF.

The chain employs TRBV12-5 and TRBJ2-3; D is perhaps TRBD2 (6 bases). The CDR3 sequence is 17 residues long. V was clipped by 1 base and J by 2 bases, with 16 bases between them. Germline CDR1 reads LGHNT; CDR2 reads FRNRAP. The chain's CDR3 is CASGLAAGSANTDTQYF. As DNA, the CDR3 is TGTGCTAGTGGTTTGGCCGCGGGGTCGGCTAACACAGATACGCAGTATTTT.

DNA of the CDR3: TGTGCCGGCGGACAGGGTGGCTCCTACGAGCAGTACTTC. As protein: CAGGQGGSYEQYF. J is TRBJ2-7 and V is TRBV10-3, with 8 bases lining up with TRBD1. Germline V gives CDR1 ENHRY, CDR2 SYGVKD. CDR3 length: 13 residues. Trimming at V came to 11 bases and at J to 0 bases, leaving 6 bases not matched to a gene.

This chain joins TRBV2 and TRBJ2-2; 8 bases agree with TRBD1. Germline V lookup: CDR1 SNHLY, CDR2 FYNNEI. The ends lost 10 bases at V and 6 bases at J; junction bases unmatched: 7. The CDR3 is 13 residues long. The CDR3 reads CATRGLKAGELFF. CDR3 DNA: TGTGCCACCAGGGGGCTTAAGGCCGGGGAGCTGTTTTTT.

The genes are TRBV7-2 and TRBJ2-7, with 9 bases matching TRBD2. CDR3 length: 15 residues. Germline assignment: CDR1 SGHTA and CDR2 FQGNSA. V lost 7 bases, J lost 2 bases, and 9 bases stayed unmatched. CDR3 sequence reads: CASTVSGGPAYEQYF. The DNA for the CDR3 is TGTGCCAGCACCGTTAGCGGGGGCCCCGCCTACGAGCAGTACTTC.

This clone was found a few times. This chain uses TRBV29-1 with TRBJ1-1; no firm D call. Per germline, CDR1 SQVTM and CDR2 ANQGSEA. CDR3 length: 12 residues. Between the trimmed V and J ends, which lost 5 bases and 7 bases, there was a span of 14 bases. CDR3 nucleotide sequence: TGCAGCGTTTTAGGGTCTCTGGGTGAAGCTTTCTTT. Its protein product is CSVLGSLGEAFF.

V is TRBV4-1 and J is TRBJ1-5; D is ambiguous. Germline V gene data show CDR1 as MGHRA and CDR2 as YSYEKL. The V and J ends lost 0 bases and 6 bases respectively, with 9 bases between them. The CDR3 totals 14 residues. The CDR3 nucleotides are TGCGCCAGCAGCCAAGAGGAAAGGAGTCAGCCCCAGCATTTT. Its protein product is CASSQEERSQPQHF.

The J gene is TRBJ1-1, the V gene TRBV7-9; D is uncertain. Trimming took 1 base from V and 0 from J, leaving 6 bases between them. Germline V gene data show CDR1 as SEHNR and CDR2 as FQNEAQ (reference sequence). The CDR3 extends over 14 amino acids. Written as DNA, the CDR3 is TGTGCCAGCAGCTTAGGTGGCATGAACACTGAAGCTTTCTTT. Residues: CASSLGGMNTEAFF.

The chain combines TRBV27 with TRBJ2-2; D unclear. CDR1 and CDR2 from the germline V gene are MNHEY and SMNVEV (reference sequence). The CDR3 has 13 residues. Trimming shortened V by 4 bases and J by 3 bases, and 6 bases separated the two germline ends. In nucleotides, the CDR3 is TGTGCCAGCAGTTATACAGACACCGGGGAGCTGTTTTTT. Its translation: CASSYTDTGELFF.

The gene calls are TRBV18 and TRBJ1-1, with a tentative D call TRBD1 (6 bases). The CDR3 extends over 16 amino acids. V shed 0 bases and J shed 2 bases, with 13 bases lying between them. The germline gives CDR1 KGHSH, CDR2 LQKENI. The CDR3 coding sequence is TGTGCCAGCTCACCACCACCCCGGGGGCGAAACACTGAAGCTTTCTTT. This codes for CASSPPPRGRNTEAFF.